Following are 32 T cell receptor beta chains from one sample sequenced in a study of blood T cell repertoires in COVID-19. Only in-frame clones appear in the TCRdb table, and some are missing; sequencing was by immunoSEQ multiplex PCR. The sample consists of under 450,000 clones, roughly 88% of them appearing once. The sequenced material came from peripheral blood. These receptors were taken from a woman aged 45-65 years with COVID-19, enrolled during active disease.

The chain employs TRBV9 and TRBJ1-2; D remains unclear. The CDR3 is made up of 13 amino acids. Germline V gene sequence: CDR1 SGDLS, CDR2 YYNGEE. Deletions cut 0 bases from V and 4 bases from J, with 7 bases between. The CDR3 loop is CASSVASSYGYTF. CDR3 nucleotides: TGTGCCAGCAGCGTAGCTAGCAGCTATGGCTACACCTTC.

CDR3 in amino acids: CASSVPGQGKAFF. CDR3 DNA: TGTGCCAGCAGTGTTCCGGGACAGGGGAAAGCTTTCTTT. V and J are TRBV12-3 or TRBV12-4 and TRBJ1-1, with 10 nucleotides matching TRBD1. This CDR3 comprises 13 residues. The ends lost 5 bases at V and 9 bases at J; junction bases unmatched: 6.

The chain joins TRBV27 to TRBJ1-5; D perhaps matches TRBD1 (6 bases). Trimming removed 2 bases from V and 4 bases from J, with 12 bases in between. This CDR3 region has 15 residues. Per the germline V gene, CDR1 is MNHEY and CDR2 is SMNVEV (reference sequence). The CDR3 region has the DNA TGTGCCAGCAGTTTAGCGGGGGCTTCTAATCAGCCCCAGCATTTT. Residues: CASSLAGASNQPQHF.

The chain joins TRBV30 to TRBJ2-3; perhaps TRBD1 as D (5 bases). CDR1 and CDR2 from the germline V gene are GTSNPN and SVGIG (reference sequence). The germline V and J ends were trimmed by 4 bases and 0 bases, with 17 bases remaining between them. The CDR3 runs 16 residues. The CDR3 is CAWTVGDSTSTDTQYF. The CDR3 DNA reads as TGTGCCTGGACCGTAGGGGATTCGACTAGCACAGATACGCAGTATTTT.

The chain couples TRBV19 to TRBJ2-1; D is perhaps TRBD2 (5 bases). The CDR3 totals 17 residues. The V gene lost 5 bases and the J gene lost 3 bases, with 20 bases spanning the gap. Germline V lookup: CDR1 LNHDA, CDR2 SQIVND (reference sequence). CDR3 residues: CASSSSPGGLDYNEQFF. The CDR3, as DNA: TGTGCCAGTAGTTCATCCCCCGGCGGACTTGACTACAATGAGCAGTTCTTC.

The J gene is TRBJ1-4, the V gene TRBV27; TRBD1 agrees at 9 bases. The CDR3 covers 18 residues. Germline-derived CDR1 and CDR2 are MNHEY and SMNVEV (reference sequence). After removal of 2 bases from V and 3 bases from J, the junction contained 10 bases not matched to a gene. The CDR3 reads CASSLNPGTGKANEKLFF. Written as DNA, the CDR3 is TGTGCCAGCAGTTTAAACCCCGGGACAGGGAAAGCTAATGAAAAACTGTTTTTT.

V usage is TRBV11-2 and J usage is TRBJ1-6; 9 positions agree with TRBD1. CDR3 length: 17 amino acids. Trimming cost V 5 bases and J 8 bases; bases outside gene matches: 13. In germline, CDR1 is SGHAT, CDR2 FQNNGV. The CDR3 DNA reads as TGTGCCAGCAGCCCCGGGGAAGACCGGGACAGGGATTCACCCCTCCACTTT. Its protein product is CASSPGEDRDRDSPLHF.

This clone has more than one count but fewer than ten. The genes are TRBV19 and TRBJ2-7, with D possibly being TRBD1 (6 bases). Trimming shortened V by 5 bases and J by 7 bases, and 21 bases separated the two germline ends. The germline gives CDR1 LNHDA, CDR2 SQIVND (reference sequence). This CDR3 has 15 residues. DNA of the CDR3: TGTGCCAGTAGTGGGGGCCCGAAGCGACTGGGAGAGCAGTACTTC. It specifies CASSGGPKRLGEQYF.

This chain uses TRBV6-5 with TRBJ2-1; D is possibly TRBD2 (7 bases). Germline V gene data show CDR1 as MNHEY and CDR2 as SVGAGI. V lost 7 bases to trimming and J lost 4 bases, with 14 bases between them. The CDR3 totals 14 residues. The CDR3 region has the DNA TGTGCCAGCAAGGGCGGGGGCGTGTACAATGAGCAGTTCTTC. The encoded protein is CASKGGGVYNEQFF.

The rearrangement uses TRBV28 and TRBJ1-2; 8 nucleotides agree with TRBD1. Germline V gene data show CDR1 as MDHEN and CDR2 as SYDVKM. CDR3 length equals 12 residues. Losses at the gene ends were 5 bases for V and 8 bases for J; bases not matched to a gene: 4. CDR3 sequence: CASSLSGGGYTF. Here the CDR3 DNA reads TGTGCCAGCAGTCTTTCAGGGGGCGGCTACACCTTC.

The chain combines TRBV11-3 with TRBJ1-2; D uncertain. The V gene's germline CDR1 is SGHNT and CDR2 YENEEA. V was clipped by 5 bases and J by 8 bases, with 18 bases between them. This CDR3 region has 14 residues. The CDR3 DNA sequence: TGTGCCAGCAGCCTCCGGTCGGGGAGCCACGGCTACACCTTC. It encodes CASSLRSGSHGYTF.

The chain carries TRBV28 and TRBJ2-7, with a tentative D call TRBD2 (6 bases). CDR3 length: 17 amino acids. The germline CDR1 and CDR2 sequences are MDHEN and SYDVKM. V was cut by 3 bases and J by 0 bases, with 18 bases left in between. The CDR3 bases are TGTGCCAGCAGTTTCCACTTGCGGGGAGCGGGCTCCTACGAGCAGTACTTC. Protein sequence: CASSFHLRGAGSYEQYF.

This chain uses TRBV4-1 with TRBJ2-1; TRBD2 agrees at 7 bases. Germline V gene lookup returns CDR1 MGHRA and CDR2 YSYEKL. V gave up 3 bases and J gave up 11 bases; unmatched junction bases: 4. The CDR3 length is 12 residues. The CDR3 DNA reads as TGCGCCAGCAGCCAGGGGGGGTTAAAGCAGTTCTTC. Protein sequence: CASSQGGLKQFF.

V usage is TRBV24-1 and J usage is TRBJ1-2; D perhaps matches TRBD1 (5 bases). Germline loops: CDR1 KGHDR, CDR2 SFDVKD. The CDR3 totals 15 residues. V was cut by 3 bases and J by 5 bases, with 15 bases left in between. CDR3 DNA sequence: TGTGCCACCAGTGATCCCTTTCAGGGTGCTTATGGCTACACCTTC. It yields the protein CATSDPFQGAYGYTF.

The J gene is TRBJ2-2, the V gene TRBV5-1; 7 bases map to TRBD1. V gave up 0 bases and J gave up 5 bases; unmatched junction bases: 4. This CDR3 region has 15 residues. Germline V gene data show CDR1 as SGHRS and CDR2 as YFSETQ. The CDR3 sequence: CASSLEGADTGELFF. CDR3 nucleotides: TGCGCCAGCAGCTTGGAGGGGGCTGATACCGGGGAGCTGTTTTTT.

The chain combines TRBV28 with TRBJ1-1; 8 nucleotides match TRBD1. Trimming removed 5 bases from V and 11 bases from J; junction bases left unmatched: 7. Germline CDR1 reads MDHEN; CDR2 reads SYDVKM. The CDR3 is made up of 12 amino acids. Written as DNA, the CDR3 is TGTGCCAGCAGTCCTGGACAGGGAGGGGCTTTCTTT. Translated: CASSPGQGGAFF.

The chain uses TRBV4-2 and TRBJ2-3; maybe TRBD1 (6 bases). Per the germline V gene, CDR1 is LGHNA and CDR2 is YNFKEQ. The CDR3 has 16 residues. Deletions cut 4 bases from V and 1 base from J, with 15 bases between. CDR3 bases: TGTGCCAGCAGCCCGGCCGGGACAACCGGCACAGATACGCAGTATTTT. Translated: CASSPAGTTGTDTQYF.

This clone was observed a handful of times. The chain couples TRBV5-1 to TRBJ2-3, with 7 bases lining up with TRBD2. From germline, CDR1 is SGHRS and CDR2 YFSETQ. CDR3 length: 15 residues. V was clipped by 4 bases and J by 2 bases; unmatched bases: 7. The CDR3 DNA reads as TGCGCCAGCAGCGGCCTCACTAGCGACACAGATACGCAGTATTTT. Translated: CASSGLTSDTDTQYF.

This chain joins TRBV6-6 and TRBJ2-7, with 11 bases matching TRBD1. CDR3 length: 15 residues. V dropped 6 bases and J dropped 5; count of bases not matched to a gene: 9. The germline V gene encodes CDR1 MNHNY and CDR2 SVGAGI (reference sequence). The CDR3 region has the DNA TGTGCCAGCAGCGATACCGGGACAGGGGGGAACGAGCAGTACTTC. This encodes CASSDTGTGGNEQYF.

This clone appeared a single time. The CDR3 spells CASSPLTRDSKTGELFF. In DNA form, the CDR3 reads TGTGCCAGCAGCCCTCTTACTAGGGACAGCAAAACCGGGGAGCTGTTTTTT. The chain employs TRBV28 and TRBJ2-2; 7 bases are shared with TRBD1. The germline CDR1 and CDR2 sequences are MDHEN and SYDVKM. The CDR3 contains 17 residues. The V segment lost 6 bases and the J segment 5 bases; nucleotides outside the gene matches: 15.

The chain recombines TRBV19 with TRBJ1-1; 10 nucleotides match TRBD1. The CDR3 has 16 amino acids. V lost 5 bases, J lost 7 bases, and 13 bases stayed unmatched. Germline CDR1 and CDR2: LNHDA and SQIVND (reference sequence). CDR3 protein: CASSFYLTGTGVEAFF. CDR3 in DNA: TGTGCCAGTAGTTTTTACCTTACCGGGACAGGGGTTGAAGCTTTCTTT.

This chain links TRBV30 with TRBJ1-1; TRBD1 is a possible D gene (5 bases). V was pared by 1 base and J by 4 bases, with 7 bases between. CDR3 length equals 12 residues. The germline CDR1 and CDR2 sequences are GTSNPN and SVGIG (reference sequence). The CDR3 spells CAWSEGATEAFF. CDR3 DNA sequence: TGTGCCTGGAGTGAAGGGGCCACTGAAGCTTTCTTT.

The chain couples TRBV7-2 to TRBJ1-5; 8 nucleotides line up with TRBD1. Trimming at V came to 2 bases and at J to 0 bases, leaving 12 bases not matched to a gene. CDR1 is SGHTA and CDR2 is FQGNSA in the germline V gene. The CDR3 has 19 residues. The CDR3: CASSLRPGGPNYSNQPQHF. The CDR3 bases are TGTGCCAGCAGCTTAAGGCCAGGGGGCCCCAACTATAGCAATCAGCCCCAGCATTTT.

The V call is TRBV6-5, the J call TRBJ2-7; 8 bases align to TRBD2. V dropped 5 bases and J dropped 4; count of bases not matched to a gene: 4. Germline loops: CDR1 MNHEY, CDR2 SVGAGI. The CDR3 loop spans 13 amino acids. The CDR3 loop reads CASSRTSLYEQYF. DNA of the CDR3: TGTGCCAGCAGTCGGACTAGCCTTTACGAGCAGTACTTC.

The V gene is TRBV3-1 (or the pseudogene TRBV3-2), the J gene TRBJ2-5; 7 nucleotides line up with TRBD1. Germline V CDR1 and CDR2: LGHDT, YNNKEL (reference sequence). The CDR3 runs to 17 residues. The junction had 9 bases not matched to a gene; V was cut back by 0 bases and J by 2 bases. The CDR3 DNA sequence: TGTGCCAGCAGCCAAGATTTAAGCAGGGGGAGACAAGAGACCCAGTACTTC. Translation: CASSQDLSRGRQETQYF.

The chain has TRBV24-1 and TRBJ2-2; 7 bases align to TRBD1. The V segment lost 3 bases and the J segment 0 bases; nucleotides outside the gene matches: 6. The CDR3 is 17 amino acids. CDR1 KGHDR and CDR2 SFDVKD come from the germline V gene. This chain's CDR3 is CATSDPGQAPNTGELFF. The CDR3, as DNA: TGTGCCACCAGTGATCCTGGACAGGCCCCGAACACCGGGGAGCTGTTTTTT.

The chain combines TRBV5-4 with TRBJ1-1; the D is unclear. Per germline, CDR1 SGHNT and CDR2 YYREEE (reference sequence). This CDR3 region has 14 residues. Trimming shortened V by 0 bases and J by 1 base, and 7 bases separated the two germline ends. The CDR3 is CASSLVAANTEAFF. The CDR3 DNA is TGTGCCAGCAGCTTGGTGGCGGCGAACACTGAAGCTTTCTTT.

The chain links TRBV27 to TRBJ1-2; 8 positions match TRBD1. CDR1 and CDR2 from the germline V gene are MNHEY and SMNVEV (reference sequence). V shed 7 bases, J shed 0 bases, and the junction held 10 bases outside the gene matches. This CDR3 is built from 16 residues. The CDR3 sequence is CASTQYGGQANYGYTF. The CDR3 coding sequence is TGTGCCAGCACCCAATACGGGGGACAGGCTAACTATGGCTACACCTTC.

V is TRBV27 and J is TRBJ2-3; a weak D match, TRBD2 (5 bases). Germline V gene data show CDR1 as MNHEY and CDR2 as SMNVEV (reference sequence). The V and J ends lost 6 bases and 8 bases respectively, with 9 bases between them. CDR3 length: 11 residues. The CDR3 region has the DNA TGTGCCAGCAGAGGGAGTGTTACGCAGTATTTT. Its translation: CASRGSVTQYF.

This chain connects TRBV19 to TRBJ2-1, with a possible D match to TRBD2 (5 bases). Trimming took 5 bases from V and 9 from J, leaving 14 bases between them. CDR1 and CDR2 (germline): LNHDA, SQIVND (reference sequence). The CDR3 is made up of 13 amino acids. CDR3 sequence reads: CASSSRGNGEQFF. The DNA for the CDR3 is TGTGCCAGTAGTTCTCGGGGAAACGGTGAGCAGTTCTTC.

CDR3 in DNA: TGTGCCAGCAGCCCAGTCGGGGGGCTAGCGGGGAATGAGCAGTTCTTC. It specifies CASSPVGGLAGNEQFF. The chain has TRBV11-2 and TRBJ2-1; 9 bases match TRBD2. The CDR3 sequence is 16 residues long. The V and J ends lost 5 bases and 7 bases, in that order; junction bases with no gene match: 12. The V gene's germline CDR1 is SGHAT and CDR2 FQNNGV.

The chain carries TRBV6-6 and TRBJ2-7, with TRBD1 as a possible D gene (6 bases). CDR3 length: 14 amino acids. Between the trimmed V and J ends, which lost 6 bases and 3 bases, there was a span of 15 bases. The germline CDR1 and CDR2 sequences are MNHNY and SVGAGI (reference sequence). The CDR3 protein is CASRHGWTDYEQYF. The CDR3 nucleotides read TGTGCCAGCAGACACGGATGGACAGACTACGAGCAGTACTTC.